This passage covers 5 T cell receptor beta chains from one sample sequenced in a study of OX40 agonist ivuxolimab in advanced cancers. Here immunoSEQ multiplex PCR was the method, and the copy in TCRdb shows in-frame clones only, minus some. The repertoire holds 77,000 or so clones, with around 86% as singletons. Sequenced material: CD4+ or CD8+ T cells sorted from blood, taken in a trial of the OX40 agonist ivuxolimab. The receptor set was obtained from an adult with an advanced solid tumor such as melanoma, head and neck, liver or kidney cancer.

This clone was observed a handful of times. This chain uses TRBV27 with TRBJ1-1, with D perhaps TRBD1 (6 bases). Trimming cost V 0 bases and J 7 bases, with 12 bases left between them. Germline CDR1 MNHEY, CDR2 SMNVEV (reference sequence). The CDR3 extends over 14 amino acids. CDR3 in DNA: TGTGCCAGCAGTTTATCGGTTATGGACAGTGAAGCTTTCTTT. This codes for CASSLSVMDSEAFF.

V and J are TRBV20-1 and TRBJ1-1; D gene unclear. CDR3 length equals 11 residues. Germline CDR1 and CDR2: DFQATT and SNEGSKA (reference sequence). V gave up 5 bases and J gave up 7 bases, with 11 bases separating them. The CDR3 nucleotides are TGCAGTGCTTCTCGCCCCGTTGAAGCTTTCTTT. This codes for CSASRPVEAFF.

The genes are TRBV6-5 and TRBJ2-1; D remains unclear. The CDR3 is 14 residues long. Germline CDR1 and CDR2: MNHEY and SVGAGI. Trimming took 2 bases from V and 3 from J, leaving 8 bases between them. Here the CDR3 reads CASSYRASYNEQFF. The CDR3 nucleotides are TGTGCCAGCAGTTACAGGGCTAGCTACAATGAGCAGTTCTTC.

The chain is built from TRBV7-2 and TRBJ2-3, with D maybe TRBD2 (7 bases). Germline loops: CDR1 SGHTA, CDR2 FQGNSA. Trimming cost V 5 bases and J 3 bases, with 21 bases left between them. The CDR3 length is 17 residues. In DNA, the CDR3 is TGTGCCAGCAGCCACAGCGGGATGGGGGCAATTACAGATACGCAGTATTTT. Amino acid sequence: CASSHSGMGAITDTQYF.

The chain has TRBV5-6 and TRBJ1-2, with TRBD1 identical over 10 bases. The ends lost 2 bases at V and 5 bases at J; junction bases unmatched: 9. This CDR3 is built from 16 residues. From germline, CDR1 is SGHDT and CDR2 YYEEEE. In DNA, the CDR3 is TGTGCCAGCAGCTTAATCGGGACAGGGGAGTCGTATGGCTACACCTTC. This sequence encodes CASSLIGTGESYGYTF.